This is a list of T cell receptor beta chains from one sample in a study of blood T cell repertoires in COVID-19. Using immunoSEQ multiplex PCR, the repertoire was profiled, and TCRdb retains in-frame clones only, with some absent. The sample records roughly 150,000 clones, approximately 86% being singletons. Material for sequencing was peripheral blood. These receptors all stem from a woman of 80 years or more with active or convalescent COVID-19. Each CDR3 is given with its conserved first and last residue. The D gene is left open where the match is weak. The size entry is marked missing in some rows and otherwise reads once, few, many or a size class.

len: 14; v_gene: TRBV5-1; abundance: NA; d_gene: NA; j_gene: TRBJ1-2; CDR3nt: TGCGCCAGCAGCTCGGGACTGCCGGGCTATGGCTACACCTTC; CDR3aa: CASSSGLPGYGYTF
len: 18; v_gene: TRBV5-1; abundance: NA; d_gene: TRBD2; j_gene: TRBJ2-5; CDR3nt: TGCGCCAGCAGCTTTACGGGGACTAGCGGGAGGGCCGACGAGACCCAGTACTTC; CDR3aa: CASSFTGTSGRADETQYF
len: 16; v_gene: TRBV27; abundance: NA; d_gene: NA; j_gene: TRBJ2-7; CDR3nt: TGTGCCAGCACCAACCAACCCCAGGGAAATATTTACGAGCAGTACTTC; CDR3aa: CASTNQPQGNIYEQYF
len: 16; v_gene: TRBV7-9; abundance: NA; d_gene: TRBD2; j_gene: TRBJ2-5; CDR3nt: TGTGCCAGCAGCTCTCGACTAGCGGGAGTTGTGGAGACCCAGTACTTC; CDR3aa: CASSSRLAGVVETQYF
len: 13; v_gene: TRBV27; abundance: NA; d_gene: NA; j_gene: TRBJ2-5; CDR3nt: TGTGCCAGCAGTTTAATAGCGGAAGAGACCCAGTACTTC; CDR3aa: CASSLIAEETQYF
len: 11; v_gene: TRBV29-1; abundance: once; d_gene: NA; j_gene: TRBJ2-3; CDR3nt: TGCAGCGTTGTTACGGACTACACGCAGTATTTT; CDR3aa: CSVVTDYTQYF
len: 14; v_gene: TRBV27; abundance: NA; d_gene: TRBD1; j_gene: TRBJ2-3; CDR3nt: TGTGCCAGCAGTTTATGGGACAGGGCAGATACGCAGTATTTT; CDR3aa: CASSLWDRADTQYF
len: 16; v_gene: TRBV6-6; abundance: NA; d_gene: TRBD2; j_gene: TRBJ2-1; CDR3nt: TGTGCCAGCAGTTACGGCAGACTAGCGGGAGACCCAGTGGAGTTCTTC; CDR3aa: CASSYGRLAGDPVEFF
len: 18; v_gene: TRBV11-3; abundance: NA; d_gene: TRBD2; j_gene: TRBJ2-1; CDR3nt: TGTGCCAGCAGCTTTGGTTCGCAAGCGGGAGCAGGGTTCGATGAGCAGTTCTTC; CDR3aa: CASSFGSQAGAGFDEQFF
len: 14; v_gene: TRBV5-1; abundance: NA; d_gene: TRBD1; j_gene: TRBJ1-2; CDR3nt: TGCGCCAGCAGCCCGACAGGGGAGAACTATGGCTACACCTTC; CDR3aa: CASSPTGENYGYTF
len: 14; v_gene: TRBV6-5; abundance: NA; d_gene: NA; j_gene: TRBJ1-1; CDR3nt: TGTGCCAGTAGAATAAAGGGAGGGAACACTGAAGCTTTCTTT; CDR3aa: CASRIKGGNTEAFF
len: 13; v_gene: TRBV3-1/TRBV3-2; abundance: once; d_gene: NA; j_gene: TRBJ1-1; CDR3nt: TGTGCCAGCAGCCAAGTTTTCGGGGCTGAAGCTTTCTTT; CDR3aa: CASSQVFGAEAFF
len: 16; v_gene: TRBV9; abundance: NA; d_gene: TRBD1; j_gene: TRBJ1-2; CDR3nt: TGTGCCAGCAGCGGAACAGGGGCCGCCTCATTCTATGGCTACACCTTC; CDR3aa: CASSGTGAASFYGYTF
len: 11; v_gene: TRBV28; abundance: once; d_gene: NA; j_gene: TRBJ2-7; CDR3nt: TGTGCCAGCACCTCCCCCTACGAGCAGTACTTC; CDR3aa: CASTSPYEQYF
len: 14; v_gene: TRBV6-4; abundance: NA; d_gene: NA; j_gene: TRBJ1-1; CDR3nt: TGTGCCAGCAGTGGAGCGGGGGGACGGACTGAAGCTTTCTTT; CDR3aa: CASSGAGGRTEAFF
len: 17; v_gene: TRBV30; abundance: few; d_gene: TRBD1; j_gene: TRBJ1-5; CDR3nt: TGTGCCTGGAGTGTAAACGGCACGGACAGGGGTGGCCAGCCCCAGCATTTT; CDR3aa: CAWSVNGTDRGGQPQHF
len: 16; v_gene: TRBV19; abundance: NA; d_gene: TRBD1; j_gene: TRBJ2-7; CDR3nt: TGTGCCAGTAGTACCGGGGGACAGGGGAGGAACTACGAGCAGTACTTC; CDR3aa: CASSTGGQGRNYEQYF
len: 14; v_gene: TRBV5-1; abundance: NA; d_gene: TRBD1; j_gene: TRBJ1-5; CDR3nt: TGCGCCAGCAGACCGGACAGGAACAATCAGCCCCAGCATTTT; CDR3aa: CASRPDRNNQPQHF
len: 14; v_gene: TRBV5-4; abundance: NA; d_gene: TRBD1; j_gene: TRBJ2-7; CDR3nt: TGTGCCAGCAGCTGGACAGGGGATTCACGCGAGCAGTACTTC; CDR3aa: CASSWTGDSREQYF
len: 13; v_gene: TRBV3-1/TRBV3-2; abundance: NA; d_gene: TRBD2; j_gene: TRBJ2-7; CDR3nt: TGTGCCAGCAGCGGGACTAGGGGATACGAGCAGTACTTC; CDR3aa: CASSGTRGYEQYF
len: 13; v_gene: TRBV18; abundance: NA; d_gene: NA; j_gene: TRBJ1-2; CDR3nt: TGTGCCAGCTCACCACGGAGGGAAGATGGCTACACCTTC; CDR3aa: CASSPRREDGYTF
len: 12; v_gene: TRBV6-5; abundance: NA; d_gene: NA; j_gene: TRBJ2-7; CDR3nt: TGTGCCAGCAGTACTGATACCTACGAGCAGTACTTC; CDR3aa: CASSTDTYEQYF
len: 16; v_gene: TRBV19; abundance: NA; d_gene: NA; j_gene: TRBJ1-2; CDR3nt: TGTGCCAGTAGTATTAGTGGTCGGGGAGAGAACTATGGCTACACCTTC; CDR3aa: CASSISGRGENYGYTF
len: 13; v_gene: TRBV10-2; abundance: NA; d_gene: NA; j_gene: TRBJ1-3; CDR3nt: TGCGCCAGCATGGAGGGGAGGGGATTCACCATATATTTT; CDR3aa: CASMEGRGFTIYF
len: 13; v_gene: TRBV5-4; abundance: NA; d_gene: TRBD1; j_gene: TRBJ2-7; CDR3nt: TGTGCCAGCAGCCGGGACAGGGATGACGAGCAGTACTTC; CDR3aa: CASSRDRDDEQYF
len: 15; v_gene: TRBV5-1; abundance: NA; d_gene: NA; j_gene: TRBJ2-7; CDR3nt: TGCGCCAGCAGCTTGGGGGGAGGACCCGCCTACGAGCAGTACTTC; CDR3aa: CASSLGGGPAYEQYF
len: 15; v_gene: TRBV5-6; abundance: few; d_gene: TRBD1; j_gene: TRBJ1-1; CDR3nt: TGTGCCAGCAGCTATTTAAACAGGGGAAGGGCTGAAGCTTTCTTT; CDR3aa: CASSYLNRGRAEAFF
len: 18; v_gene: TRBV29-1; abundance: NA; d_gene: TRBD2; j_gene: TRBJ2-5; CDR3nt: TGCAGCGCCGGGCGGTGGGGTTGGCGGGAGGGCCTAAGAGAGACCCAGTACTTC; CDR3aa: CSAGRWGWREGLRETQYF
len: 14; v_gene: TRBV7-2; abundance: once; d_gene: NA; j_gene: TRBJ1-1; CDR3nt: TGTGCCAGCAGAAGCGGGAGGACGGGTCCTGAAGCTTTCTTT; CDR3aa: CASRSGRTGPEAFF
len: 16; v_gene: TRBV24-1; abundance: NA; d_gene: TRBD1; j_gene: TRBJ2-5; CDR3nt: TGTGCCACCAGTGAGGCCGGGACAGGGCTGCAAGAGACCCAGTACTTC; CDR3aa: CATSEAGTGLQETQYF
len: 15; v_gene: TRBV10-1; abundance: NA; d_gene: NA; j_gene: TRBJ1-2; CDR3nt: TGCGCCAGCAGACTCGGGCGATTGCGGGGCTATGGCTACACCTTC; CDR3aa: CASRLGRLRGYGYTF
len: 13; v_gene: TRBV5-1; abundance: NA; d_gene: NA; j_gene: TRBJ1-4; CDR3nt: TGCGCCAGCAGCCCGACGGGAACAGAAAAACTGTTTTTT; CDR3aa: CASSPTGTEKLFF